Detailed here is one T cell receptor beta chain. TCRdb's table, derived via immunoSEQ multiplex PCR, lists solely in-frame clones and lacks some. The sample has around 110,000 clones; around 95% are singletons. The data originate from a study of OX40 agonist ivuxolimab in advanced cancers. CDR3 length: 13 amino acids. From germline, CDR1 is SGHAT and CDR2 FQNNGV. V lost 6 bases and J lost 11, with 16 bases in between. The specimen was CD4+ or CD8+ T cells sorted from blood, collected in a trial of the OX40 agonist ivuxolimab. The chain joins TRBV11-2 to TRBJ1-4; TRBD1 might be the D (6 bases). The sequence was obtained from an adult with an advanced solid tumor such as melanoma, head and neck, liver or kidney cancer. CDR3 in DNA: TGTGCCAGCAGTCCCCGACAGGACGGGAAACTGTTTTTT. Protein product: CASSPRQDGKLFF.